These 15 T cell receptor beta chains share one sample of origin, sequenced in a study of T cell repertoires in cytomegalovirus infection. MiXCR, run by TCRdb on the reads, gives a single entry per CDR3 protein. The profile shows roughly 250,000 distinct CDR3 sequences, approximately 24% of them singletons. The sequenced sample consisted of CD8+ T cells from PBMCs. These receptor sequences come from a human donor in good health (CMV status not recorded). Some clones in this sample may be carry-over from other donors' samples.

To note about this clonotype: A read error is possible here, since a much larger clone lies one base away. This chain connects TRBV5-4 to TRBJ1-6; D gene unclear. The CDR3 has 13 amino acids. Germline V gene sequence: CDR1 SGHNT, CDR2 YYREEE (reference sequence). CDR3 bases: TGTGCCGGCAGCTTCGACTCTAATTCACCCCTCCACTTT. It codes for CAGSFDSNSPLHF.

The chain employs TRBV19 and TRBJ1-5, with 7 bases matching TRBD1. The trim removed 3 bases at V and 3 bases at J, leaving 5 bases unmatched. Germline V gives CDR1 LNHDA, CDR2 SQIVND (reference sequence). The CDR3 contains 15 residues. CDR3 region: CASSMGQSFNQPQHF. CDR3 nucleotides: TGTGCCAGTAGTATGGGACAGAGCTTCAATCAGCCCCAGCATTTT.

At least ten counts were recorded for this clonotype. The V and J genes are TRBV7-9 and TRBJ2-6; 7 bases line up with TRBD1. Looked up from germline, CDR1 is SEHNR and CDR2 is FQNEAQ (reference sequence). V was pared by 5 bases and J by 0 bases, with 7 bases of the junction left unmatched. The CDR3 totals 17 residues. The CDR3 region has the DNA TGTGCCAGCAGCGGTACAGGGGACCCCTCTGGGGCCAACGTCCTGACTTTC. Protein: CASSGTGDPSGANVLTF.

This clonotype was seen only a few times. The CDR3, as DNA: TGTGCCATCAGTGACAGGGTCAATGAAAAACTGTTTTTT. Translated, it gives CAISDRVNEKLFF. The rearrangement joins TRBV10-3 to TRBJ1-4; TRBD1 might be the D (5 bases). CDR3 length equals 13 residues. CDR1 and CDR2 (germline): ENHRY, SYGVKD. V was shortened by 3 bases and J by 5 bases, with 7 bases between the two germline ends.

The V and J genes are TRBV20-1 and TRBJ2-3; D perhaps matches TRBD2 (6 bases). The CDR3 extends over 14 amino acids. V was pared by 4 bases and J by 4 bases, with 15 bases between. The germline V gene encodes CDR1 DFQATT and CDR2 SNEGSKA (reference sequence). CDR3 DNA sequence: TGCAGTGCTATGGGGCAACTAGCAGCAGATACGCAGTATTTT. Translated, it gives CSAMGQLAADTQYF.

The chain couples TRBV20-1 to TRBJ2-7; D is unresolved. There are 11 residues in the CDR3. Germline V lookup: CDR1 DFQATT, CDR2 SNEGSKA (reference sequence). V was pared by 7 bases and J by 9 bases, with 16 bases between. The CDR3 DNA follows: TGCAGTGGGAAGGGCGAGGAAGGGCAGTACTTC. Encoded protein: CSGKGEEGQYF.

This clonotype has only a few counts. For the CDR3, the DNA is TGTGCCAGCAGCTTAGCATTGGGGACGGATATTCGCACAGATACGCAGTATTTT. Translated: CASSLALGTDIRTDTQYF. The chain recombines TRBV13 with TRBJ2-3, with D perhaps TRBD1 or TRBD2 (5 bases each). V dropped 1 base and J dropped 1 base, with 18 bases sitting between them. This CDR3 comprises 18 residues. The germline CDR1 and CDR2 sequences are PRHDT and FYEKMQ (reference sequence).

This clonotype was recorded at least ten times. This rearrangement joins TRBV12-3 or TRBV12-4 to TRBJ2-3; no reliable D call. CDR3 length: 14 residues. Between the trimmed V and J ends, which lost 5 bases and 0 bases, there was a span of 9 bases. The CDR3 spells CASSPYSSTDTQYF. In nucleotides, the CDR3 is TGTGCCAGCAGTCCTTACTCGAGCACAGATACGCAGTATTTT.

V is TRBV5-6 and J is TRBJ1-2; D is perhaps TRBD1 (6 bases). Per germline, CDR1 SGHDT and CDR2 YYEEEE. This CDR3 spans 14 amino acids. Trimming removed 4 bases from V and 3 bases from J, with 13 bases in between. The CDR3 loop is CASSEQGADYGYTF. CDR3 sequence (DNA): TGTGCCAGCAGCGAACAGGGTGCCGACTATGGCTACACCTTC.

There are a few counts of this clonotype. The CDR3 sequence is CASSERGSYGYTF. The CDR3 DNA sequence: TGTGCCAGCAGTGAAAGGGGGTCGTATGGCTACACCTTC. This chain connects TRBV25-1 to TRBJ1-2, with D maybe TRBD1 (6 bases). Germline V lookup: CDR1 MGHDK, CDR2 SYGVNS. The CDR3 has 13 residues. V lost 2 bases and J 5 bases, leaving 9 bases between the germline ends.

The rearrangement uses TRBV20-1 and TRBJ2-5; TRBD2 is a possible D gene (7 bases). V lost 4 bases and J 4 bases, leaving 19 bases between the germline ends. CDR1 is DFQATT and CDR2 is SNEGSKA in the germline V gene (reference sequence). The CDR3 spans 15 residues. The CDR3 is CSATVAGAGGETQYF. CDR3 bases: TGCAGTGCTACTGTTGCGGGGGCCGGGGGAGAGACCCAGTACTTC.

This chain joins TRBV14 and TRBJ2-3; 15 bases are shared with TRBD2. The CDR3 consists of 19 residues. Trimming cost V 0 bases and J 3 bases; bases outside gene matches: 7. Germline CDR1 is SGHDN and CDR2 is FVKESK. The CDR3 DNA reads TGTGCCAGCAGCCAAGACCCTGGACTAGCGGGGGGGAAAACAGATACGCAGTATTTT. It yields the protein CASSQDPGLAGGKTDTQYF.

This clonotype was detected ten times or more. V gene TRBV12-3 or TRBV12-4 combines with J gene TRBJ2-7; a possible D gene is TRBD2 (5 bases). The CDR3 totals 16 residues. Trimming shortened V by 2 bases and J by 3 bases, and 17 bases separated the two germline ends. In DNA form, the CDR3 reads TGTGCCAGCAGTTTATGGCTAGGACTCAAACTCTACGAGCAGTACTTC. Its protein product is CASSLWLGLKLYEQYF.

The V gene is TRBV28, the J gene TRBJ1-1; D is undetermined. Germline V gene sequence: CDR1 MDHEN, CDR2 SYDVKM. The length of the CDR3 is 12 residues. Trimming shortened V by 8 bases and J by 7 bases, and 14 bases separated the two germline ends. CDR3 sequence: CASFLTSNEAFF. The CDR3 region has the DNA TGTGCCAGCTTCCTGACGTCGAATGAAGCTTTCTTT.

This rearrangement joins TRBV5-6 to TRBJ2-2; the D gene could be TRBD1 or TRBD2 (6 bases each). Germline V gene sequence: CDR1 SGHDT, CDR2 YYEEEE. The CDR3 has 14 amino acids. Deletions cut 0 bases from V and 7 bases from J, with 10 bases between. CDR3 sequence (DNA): TGTGCCAGCAGCTTGGAAGGGGGGATCGGGGAGCTGTTTTTT. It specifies CASSLEGGIGELFF.